These 16 T cell receptor beta chains were all obtained from the same sample, sequenced in a study of CD8 T cells in Susac syndrome. Reverse transcription of roughly 0.5 to 1 ug RNA was carried out with random hexamers. TCRdb processed the immunoSEQ multiplex PCR reads anew with MiXCR; each CDR3 protein has one entry. This sample has a few hundred thousand distinct CDR3 sequences, with around 95% found just once. The sequencing sample was made of CD4+ T cells from PBMCs. These receptors originate from a human donor with multiple sclerosis.

The count of this clonotype is one. The chain has TRBV14 and TRBJ2-3; D remains ambiguous. The CDR3 contains 15 residues. Trimming stripped 8 bases from V and 0 bases from J, with 15 bases between. The germline V gene encodes CDR1 SGHDN and CDR2 FVKESK. Written as DNA, the CDR3 is TGTGCCAGCGCCCCGTCTCCCTTTAGCACAGATACGCAGTATTTT. This codes for CASAPSPFSTDTQYF. Full variable domain (missing parts from reference TRBV14 and TRBJ2-3): EAGVTQFPSHSVIEKGQTVTLRCDPISGHDNLYWYRRVMGKEIKFLLHFVKESKQDESGMPNNRFLAERTGGTYSTLKVQPAELEDSGVYFCASAPSPFSTDTQYFGPGTRLTVL.

The V gene is TRBV5-6, the J gene TRBJ1-5, with unresolved D. Germline lookup yields CDR1 SGHDT and CDR2 YYEEEE. V was pared by 3 bases and J by 0 bases, with 16 bases between. The length of the CDR3 is 17 residues. The CDR3 region has the DNA TGTGCCAGCAGCTCGAGACAATCGAGATATAGCAATCAGCCCCAGCATTTT. Encoded protein: CASSSRQSRYSNQPQHF.

The rearrangement uses TRBV3-1 and TRBJ2-2; a weak D match, TRBD2 (5 bases). The CDR3 runs to 14 residues. Trimming took off 1 base at V and 5 bases at J, with 8 bases between the two ends. Germline-derived CDR1 and CDR2 are LGHDT and YNNKEL (reference sequence). The chain's CDR3 is CASSQVGGTGELFF. CDR3 sequence (DNA): TGTGCCAGCAGCCAAGTTGGCGGGACCGGGGAGCTGTTTTTT. Looking up the rest from reference TRBV3-1 and TRBJ2-2 gives the full variable domain: DTAVSQTPKYLVTQMGNDKSIKCEQNLGHDTMYWYKQDSKKFLKIMFSYNNKELIINETVPNRFSPKSPDKAHLNLHINSLELGDSAVYFCASSQVGGTGELFFGEGSRLTVL.

V usage is TRBV20-1 and J usage is TRBJ2-7; 7 bases are shared with TRBD1. Germline CDR1 DFQATT, CDR2 SNEGSKA (reference sequence). V lost 1 base and J lost 5; bases outside the gene matches: 11. The CDR3 length is 15 residues. This CDR3 is CSARGQQGKNNEQYF. In DNA form, the CDR3 reads TGCAGTGCTAGAGGACAACAGGGGAAAAACAACGAGCAGTACTTC.

The rearrangement links TRBV2 to TRBJ2-7, with D tentatively TRBD1 (5 bases). This CDR3 contains 14 residues. Germline V CDR1 and CDR2: SNHLY, FYNNEI. V lost 7 bases, J lost 0 bases, and 13 bases lay in between. The CDR3 coding sequence is TGTGCCAGCAAGTATGACAGTAGCTCCTACGAGCAGTACTTC. Translated: CASKYDSSSYEQYF.

V and J are TRBV3-1 and TRBJ2-3; possibly TRBD1 for D (5 bases). The CDR3 length is 15 residues. Trimming removed 2 bases at V and 6 bases at J, with 15 bases between. Germline assignment: CDR1 LGHDT and CDR2 YNNKEL (reference sequence). This CDR3 reads CASSQTWGQRDTQYF. The CDR3 DNA reads as TGTGCCAGCAGCCAAACGTGGGGCCAACGGGATACGCAGTATTTT.

This chain links TRBV28 with TRBJ2-1, with D uncertain. This CDR3 spans 15 amino acids. With 7 bases removed from V and 6 bases from J, the gap between germline ends came to 19 bases. CDR1 is MDHEN and CDR2 is SYDVKM in the germline V gene. CDR3 residues: CASTDALPPSNEQFF. As DNA, the CDR3 is TGTGCCAGCACGGACGCTCTCCCCCCTAGCAATGAGCAGTTCTTC.

The chain links TRBV6-5 to TRBJ2-7; 13 nucleotides line up with TRBD2. Trimming removed 7 bases from V and 4 bases from J; junction bases left unmatched: 4. The CDR3 is 14 residues long. Germline CDR1 and CDR2: MNHEY and SVGAGI. CDR3 nucleotides: TGTGCCAGCAAGGAGACTAGCGGGAGGTACGAGCAGTACTTC. Encoded protein: CASKETSGRYEQYF.

This chain links TRBV30 with TRBJ2-1; TRBD1 aligns across 9 bases. Looked up from germline, CDR1 is GTSNPN and CDR2 is SVGIG (reference sequence). CDR3 length equals 17 residues. Trimming took 3 bases from V and 5 from J; bases not matched to a gene: 14. Here the CDR3 reads CAWRGGQRTGVNNEQFF. CDR3 bases: TGTGCCTGGAGGGGGGGCCAGAGGACAGGGGTCAACAATGAGCAGTTCTTC.

This clonotype was recorded once. V is TRBV13 and J is TRBJ1-6, with 10 bases fitting TRBD1. The germline V gene encodes CDR1 PRHDT and CDR2 FYEKMQ (reference sequence). The length of the CDR3 is 16 residues. The ends lost 1 base at V and 8 bases at J; junction bases unmatched: 5. CDR3 sequence (DNA): TGTGCCAGCAGCTTAGCGACAGGGGGCGGTTATTCACCCCTCCACTTT. Amino acids: CASSLATGGGYSPLHF.

The genes are TRBV3-1 and TRBJ1-1; tentatively, D is TRBD1 (5 bases). This CDR3 region has 15 residues. Per germline, CDR1 LGHDT and CDR2 YNNKEL (reference sequence). V was pared by 4 bases and J by 0 bases, with 12 bases between. The CDR3 nucleotides are TGTGCCAGCAGCCGCAGACAGTTCATGAACACTGAAGCTTTCTTT. It translates to CASSRRQFMNTEAFF.

The chain has TRBV4-1 and TRBJ2-1, with D maybe TRBD2 (6 bases). CDR3 size: 14 residues. The germline V gene has CDR1 MGHRA and CDR2 YSYEKL. V was trimmed by 1 base and J by 14 bases, leaving 18 bases between them. The CDR3 DNA is TGCGCCAGCAGCCAAGTCGATGCAGGTTCGGGGGAGTTCTTC. It translates to CASSQVDAGSGEFF.

V gene TRBV27 combines with J gene TRBJ2-6, with no clear D. V was pared by 5 bases and J by 0 bases, with 11 bases between. The CDR3 has 16 amino acids. Germline CDR1 is MNHEY and CDR2 is SMNVEV (reference sequence). Written as DNA, the CDR3 is TGTGCCAGCAGTCGTAAAGTGGCCTCTGGGGCCAACGTCCTGACTTTC. Translated: CASSRKVASGANVLTF.

The rearrangement links TRBV30 to TRBJ2-1; D is ambiguous. The germline gives CDR1 GTSNPN, CDR2 SVGIG (reference sequence). The CDR3 is made up of 16 amino acids. V dropped 3 bases and J dropped 0 bases, with 15 bases sitting between them. The CDR3 region has the DNA TGTGCCTGGAGCTCCAGACTGCCGAGCTCCTACAATGAGCAGTTCTTC. Translation: CAWSSRLPSSYNEQFF.

The V and J genes are TRBV18 and TRBJ2-7; 9 bases match TRBD2. The V gene end was trimmed by 4 bases and the J gene end by 7 bases; junction bases not matched to a gene: 2. Germline CDR1 and CDR2: KGHSH and LQKENI. The CDR3 covers 12 residues. The CDR3 DNA sequence: TGTGCCAGCTCACGGAGCGGGGGGGAGCAGTACTTC. Its protein is CASSRSGGEQYF.

The gene calls are TRBV5-1 and TRBJ2-5, with 8 bases matching TRBD1. Trimming took 2 bases from V and 1 from J; bases not matched to a gene: 1. Looked up from germline, CDR1 is SGHRS and CDR2 is YFSETQ. This CDR3 comprises 14 residues. CDR3 protein: CASSFGQGQETQYF. The CDR3 DNA is TGCGCCAGCAGCTTCGGACAGGGCCAAGAGACCCAGTACTTC.